What follows describes a single T cell receptor (beta chain). It has no known antigen specificity. Within one base of it there is no much larger clone, and no base qualities were kept. TCRbeta CDR3 regions were amplified from genomic DNA using the immunoSEQ Assay, a bias-controlled multiplex PCR. The paper's data handling went like this. Nucleated cell counts per sample were estimated from amplification of reference gene primers within the assay. To quantify the absolute abundance of each unique TCRbeta CDR3 rearrangement, sequence reads were collapsed and filtered. Productive Simpson clonality was computed per sample as the square root of Simpson's diversity index over productive rearrangements. In TCRdb, the immuneACCESS table is reduced to in-frame sequences with V and J assigned. These tables do not hold every clone; where another copy was compared, an unresolved V gene accounts for under half, and the others remain unexplained. That table gives V, J and clone size, and the DNA gave D and trimming. The sample yields more than 60,000 clones; around 88% were counted once. Under 5% of the sample is taken by the ten largest.

V is cut by 0 bases and J by 0 bases, and the space between the germline ends is 3 bases. Including cysteine and phenylalanine, the CDR3 has 15 amino acids. Just CDR3 DNA is preserved here, 45 bases in frame from base 1. In the germline V gene, CDR1 corresponds to LGHNA and CDR2 to YSLEER. This sample was taken from a study of blood T cell repertoires in COVID-19 (dated by TCRdb to 2020 to 2022). Study-wide context: The collaborator samples originated in the United States, Italy and Spain and spanned the acute and convalescent phases of COVID-19. The prospective study material was composed of cDNA or gDNA derived from T cells, B-cell-depleted T cells, or PBMCs. Subjects who had been exposed to COVID-19, were actively infected with it, or had recovered from it provided the deeply sampled blood TCRbeta repertoires that made up the dataset. The repertoires were released in a freely available public database meant as a resource for research on the immune response to SARS-CoV-2. Samples came from the ongoing ImmuneRACE study (first 160 participants) plus 1,254 subjects from 6 global collaborators. A de-identified subject ID, COVID-19 status, age in years and sex were almost always included in the sample metadata. Where HLA class I and class II types were available, the types were taken from metadata supplied by the sample provider, not from assay-based typing.

The paper's findings and limits, for the study overall: How much clinical and demographic metadata was included differed by source and by participant, and the metadata was provided uncurated.

The collaborating institutions used their own protocols to collect whole blood in K2EDTA tubes. For TCRbeta analysis, collaborators shipped samples as frozen whole blood, isolated PBMCs, or DNA extracted from either of those sample types. The origin of this receptor is an elderly woman with active or convalescent COVID-19. Sequences were obtained from peripheral blood. This receptor chain uses TRBV4-3 and TRBJ2-6; the D gene cannot be named for sure. This receptor carries the CDR3 CASSQDSSGANVLTF. The nucleotide sequence reads as follows: TGCGCCAGCAGCCAAGACAGCTCTGGGGCCAACGTCCTGACTTTC.